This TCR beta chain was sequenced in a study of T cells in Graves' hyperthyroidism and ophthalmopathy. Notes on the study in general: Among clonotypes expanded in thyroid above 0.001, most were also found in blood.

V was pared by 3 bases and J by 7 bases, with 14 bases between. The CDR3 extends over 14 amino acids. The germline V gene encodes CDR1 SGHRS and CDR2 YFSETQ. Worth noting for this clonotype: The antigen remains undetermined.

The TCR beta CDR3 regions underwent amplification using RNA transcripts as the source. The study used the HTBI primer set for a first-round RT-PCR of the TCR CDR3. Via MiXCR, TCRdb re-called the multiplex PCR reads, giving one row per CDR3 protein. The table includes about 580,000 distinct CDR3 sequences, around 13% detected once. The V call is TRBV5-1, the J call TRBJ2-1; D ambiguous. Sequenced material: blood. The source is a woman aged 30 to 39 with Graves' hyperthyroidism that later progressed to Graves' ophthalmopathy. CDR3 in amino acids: CASSSQPGPNEQFF. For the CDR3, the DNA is TGCGCCAGCAGCTCTCAACCCGGGCCAAATGAGCAGTTCTTC.